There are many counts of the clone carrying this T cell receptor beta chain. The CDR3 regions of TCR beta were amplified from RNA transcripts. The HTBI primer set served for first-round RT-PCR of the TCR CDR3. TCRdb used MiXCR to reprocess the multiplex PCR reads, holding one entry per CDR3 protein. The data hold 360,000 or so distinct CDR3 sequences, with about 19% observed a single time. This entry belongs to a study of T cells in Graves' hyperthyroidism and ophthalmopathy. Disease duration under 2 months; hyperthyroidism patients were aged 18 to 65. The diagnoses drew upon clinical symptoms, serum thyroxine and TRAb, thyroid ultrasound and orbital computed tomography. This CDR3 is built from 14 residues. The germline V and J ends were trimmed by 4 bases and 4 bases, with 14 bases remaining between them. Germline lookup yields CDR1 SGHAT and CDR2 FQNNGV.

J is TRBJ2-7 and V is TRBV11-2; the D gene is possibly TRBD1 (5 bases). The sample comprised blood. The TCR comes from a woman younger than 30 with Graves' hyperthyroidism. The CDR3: CASSSLRGGYEQYF. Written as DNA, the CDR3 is TGTGCCAGCAGCTCCTTAAGGGGCGGATACGAGCAGTACTTC. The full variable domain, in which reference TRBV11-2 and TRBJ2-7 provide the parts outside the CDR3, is EAGVAQSPRYKIIEKRQSVAFWCNPISGHATLYWYQQILGQGPKLLIQFQNNGVVDDSQLPKDRFSAERLKGVDSTLKIQPAKLEDSAVYLCASSSLRGGYEQYFGPGTRLTVT.